This entry features one TCR beta chain sequence. The antigen remains undetermined. The germline V gene has CDR1 LNHDA and CDR2 SQIVND (reference sequence). The CDR3 runs to 13 residues. Each sample's input was 200 to 250 ng genomic DNA, some 38,000 genome equivalents. The sample originates from a study of T cell clusters in autoimmune cytopenias. Study outcomes and limitations: Physiological T cell clusters of healthy donors were apparently absent in primary autoimmune cytopenia patients. TRB repertoire shifts in secondary cytopenia and chronic lymphocytic leukemia mostly reflected lymphoma, not autoimmunity.

TRB was amplified by touch-down multiplex PCR, primer pools A and B combined. TCRdb re-called the multiplex PCR reads and shows each CDR3 protein once, DNA omitted. In total, the table holds approximately 12,000 distinct CDR3 sequences. Material for sequencing was peripheral blood. The genes are TRBV19 and TRBJ1-5; TCRdb lists TRBD1, though no DNA is available to test this call. This clonotype originated in a human donor with an autoimmune cytopenia or autoimmune hepatitis (not recorded which). CDR3 region: CASRRGGGAPQHF.